What follows are 4 T cell receptor beta chains derived from one specimen sequenced in a study of technical replicates of blood from a handful of donors. Using immunoSEQ multiplex PCR, the repertoire was profiled, and TCRdb retains in-frame clones only, with some absent. Of 65,000 to 90,000 clones listed, over 75% are singletons. Sequencing was carried out using T cells isolated from PBMCs. These receptors were obtained from a human donor in good health.

The chain has TRBV11-2 and TRBJ2-7; D remains ambiguous. Deletions cut 3 bases from V and 7 bases from J, with 16 bases between. The length of the CDR3 is 14 residues. CDR1 is SGHAT and CDR2 is FQNNGV in the germline V gene. Here the CDR3 DNA reads TGTGCCAGCAGCTTCCCCGGGTCTGTGACGGAGCAGTACTTC. This codes for CASSFPGSVTEQYF. The variable domain in full, with the rest retrieved from reference TRBV11-2 and TRBJ2-7, is EAGVAQSPRYKIIEKRQSVAFWCNPISGHATLYWYQQILGQGPKLLIQFQNNGVVDDSQLPKDRFSAERLKGVDSTLKIQPAKLEDSAVYLCASSFPGSVTEQYFGPGTRLTVT.

This clone was detected only once. The chain carries TRBV6-5 and TRBJ1-2; D not resolved. The ends were cut back, 2 bases at V and 5 bases at J, with 9 bases in the middle. The CDR3 has 13 amino acids. Germline V lookup: CDR1 MNHEY, CDR2 SVGAGI. The CDR3 DNA sequence: TGTGCCAGCAGTTACCATGGACTATATGGCTACACCTTC. As protein: CASSYHGLYGYTF.

V usage is TRBV5-1 and J usage is TRBJ1-3; D unclear. The germline V gene encodes CDR1 SGHRS and CDR2 YFSETQ. V lost 2 bases and J lost 0, with 6 bases in between. This CDR3 spans 14 amino acids. CDR3 loop: CASSFGNSGNTIYF. CDR3 sequence (DNA): TGCGCCAGCAGCTTCGGGAACTCTGGAAACACCATATATTTT.

The chain uses TRBV10-3 and TRBJ2-3; 8 bases line up with TRBD2. The CDR3 sequence is 14 residues long. V trimming: 5 bases; J trimming: 1 base; junction bases outside the gene matches: 2. Per the germline V gene, CDR1 is ENHRY and CDR2 is SYGVKD. The CDR3 DNA reads as TGTGCCATCAGTAAAGCGGGGGGCACAGATACGCAGTATTTT. Encoded protein: CAISKAGGTDTQYF.